A selection of T cell receptor beta chains follows, all from one sample in a study of T cells in Graves' hyperthyroidism and ophthalmopathy. TCRdb reprocessed the multiplex PCR reads with MiXCR, giving one entry per CDR3 protein. The sample holds roughly 350,000 distinct CDR3 sequences, about 14% seen once. The sequenced sample was blood. The receptor source for this set is a young woman with Graves' ophthalmopathy. The CDR3 runs from the conserved cysteine through the conserved F or W. A D gene is named only where the DNA matches it firmly. The size field is filled for only some rows; it gives once, few, many or a size class.

>many|TRBJ2-5|TRBV7-7|TRBD2
TGTGCTAGCAGCCTGGGGACTAGGGGCAAGTCGGAGACCCAGTACTTC
CASSLGTRGKSETQYF
>many|TRBJ2-3|TRBV11-3|.
TGTGCCAGCAGCTCCTCCCGAGGGGTTCGCACAGATACGCAGTATTTT
CASSSSRGVRTDTQYF
>many|TRBJ2-1|TRBV20-1|TRBD2
TGCAGTGCTAGAGATGGAGCGGGGGGGACCTACAATGAGCAGTTCTTC
CSARDGAGGTYNEQFF
>many|TRBJ1-6|TRBV6-1|.
TGTGCCAGCAGTGAAGGGTGGGGCAGAAGTTCACCCCTCCACTTT
CASSEGWGRSSPLHF
>many|TRBJ2-1|TRBV20-1|.
TGCAGTGCTCTCCTCTTGAGCTCCTACAATGAGCAGTTCTTC
CSALLLSSYNEQFF
>many|TRBJ2-3|TRBV7-2|.
TGTGCCAGCAGCTTAATGCTAGTTAGCACAGATACGCAGTATTTT
CASSLMLVSTDTQYF
>.|TRBJ1-1|TRBV4-1|.
TGCGCCAGCAGCCAAGAGACAGTAAACACTGAAGCTTTCTTT
CASSQETVNTEAFF
>few|TRBJ1-6|TRBV20-1|.
TGCAGTCCTAGAGATATCTTTGAGGGAATATTGAATTCACCCCTCCACTTT
CSPRDIFEGILNSPLHF
>few|TRBJ1-2|TRBV20-1|.
TGCAGTGCCAGTCCTACAGGGAACTATGGCTACACCTTC
CSASPTGNYGYTF
>.|TRBJ2-1|TRBV5-6|.
TGTGCCAGCAGCTTAATCCCATTCTCCTACAATGAGCAGTTCTTC
CASSLIPFSYNEQFF
>few|TRBJ2-3|TRBV5-6|TRBD2
TGTGCCAGCAGCTCACCCTGGACTAGCGGGGGCCCGATGGTGGATACGCAGTATTTT
CASSSPWTSGGPMVDTQYF
>.|TRBJ1-2|TRBV7-9|.
TGTGCCAGCAGCTCATCTTTGGCCTATGGCTACACCTTC
CASSSSLAYGYTF
>.|TRBJ2-3|TRBV19|.
TGTGCCAGTAGTAGGGGGCTAAGGACAGATACGCAGTATTTT
CASSRGLRTDTQYF
>many|TRBJ2-1|TRBV6-6|.
TGTGCCAGCAGTTACTCGAAAACGAGGAATGAGCAGTTCTTC
CASSYSKTRNEQFF
>many|TRBJ2-4|TRBV2|.
TGTGCCAGCGGATCGGGGGGCAGAGCAACTCTAGCCAAAAACATTCAGTACTTC
CASGSGGRATLAKNIQYF
>many|TRBJ2-3|TRBV12-3/TRBV12-4|.
TGTGCCAGCAGGCTGCGAGGAGGGACTTTAAGCACAGATACGCAGTATTTT
CASRLRGGTLSTDTQYF
>many|TRBJ1-4|TRBV11-2|TRBD1
TGTGCCAGCAGCTCGGACAGGGGAACTAATGAAAAACTGTTTTTT
CASSSDRGTNEKLFF
>many|TRBJ2-3|TRBV5-6|.
TGTGCCAGCAGCTTGTTTATGCCTGGAGTTGAAGATACGCAGTATTTT
CASSLFMPGVEDTQYF
>many|TRBJ2-3|TRBV2|TRBD2
TGTGCCAGCAGGGGGGGGAGGCGTAGTGCAGATACGCAGTATTTT
CASRGGRRSADTQYF
>many|TRBJ2-7|TRBV12-3/TRBV12-4|.
TGTGCCAGCAGTTTAAGTCCTTATAACGAGCAGTACTTC
CASSLSPYNEQYF
>.|TRBJ1-1|TRBV15|TRBD1
TGTGCCACCAGCAGAGACAACGGGACAGGGGGAAATTACACTGAAGCTTTCTTT
CATSRDNGTGGNYTEAFF
>many|TRBJ1-1|TRBV6-1|.
TGTGCCAGCAGTTTCATGACGACAGATTACACTGAAGCTTTCTTT
CASSFMTTDYTEAFF
>many|TRBJ2-2|TRBV24-1|.
TGTGCCACCAGTGATTTGGGTCTGGCAGGGCGAGACACCGGGGAGCTGTTTTTT
CATSDLGLAGRDTGELFF
>few|TRBJ1-1|TRBV10-3|TRBD1
TGTGCCATCTCGACAGGGGGCATCACTGAAGCTTTCTTT
CAISTGGITEAFF
>many|TRBJ2-1|TRBV12-3/TRBV12-4|TRBD2
TGTGCCAGCATCCTCGGGGGGATCCAGTACAATGAGCAGTTCTTC
CASILGGIQYNEQFF
>many|TRBJ2-7|TRBV7-9|.
TGTGCCAGCAGCTTGGGGGGGACACCCAGCTCCTACGAGCAGTACTTC
CASSLGGTPSSYEQYF
>many|TRBJ1-2|TRBV12-3/TRBV12-4|.
TGTGCCAGCAGTTTTCCCGAACAGTATGGCTACACCTTC
CASSFPEQYGYTF
>many|TRBJ2-5|TRBV6-1|TRBD2
TGTGCCAGCAGTCCTAGCGGGGAAGAAGAGACCCAGTACTTC
CASSPSGEEETQYF
>many|TRBJ1-1|TRBV6-1|.
TGTGCCAGCAGTCCCCTCGACAGCTCGTCTGAAGCTTTCTTT
CASSPLDSSSEAFF
>many|TRBJ2-7|TRBV4-1|.
TGCGCCAGCAGCCCCTACGAGCTTCCGACCCCCTACGAGCAGTACTTC
CASSPYELPTPYEQYF
>many|TRBJ2-1|TRBV5-1|.
TGCGCCAGCAGCTTCGGGAGTAGCTCCTACAATGAGCAGTTCTTC
CASSFGSSSYNEQFF
>.|TRBJ2-4|TRBV27|.
TGTGCCAGCAGTTTCGGGGGACAGAAAAACATTCAGTACTTC
CASSFGGQKNIQYF
>many|TRBJ2-3|TRBV10-3|TRBD2
TGTGCCATCAGTGTGAGTAGCGGGACAGATACGCAGTATTTT
CAISVSSGTDTQYF
>.|TRBJ1-2|TRBV11-2|TRBD1
TGTGCCAGCAGCTGGACCCGGGACAGGAAGAGCTATGGCTACACCTTC
CASSWTRDRKSYGYTF
>many|TRBJ1-6|TRBV3-1|.
TGTGCCAGCAGCCAAGGAGAGGGCGTCTCACCCCTCCACTTT
CASSQGEGVSPLHF
>.|TRBJ1-4|TRBV19|.
TGTGCCAGTAGTATGCTTAGGGGGGAATACCGCGGAGAAAAACTGTTTTTT
CASSMLRGEYRGEKLFF
>many|TRBJ1-2|TRBV20-1|TRBD1
TGCAGTGCTCTAGGACAGGCTCGTATGGATGGCTACACCTTC
CSALGQARMDGYTF
>many|TRBJ2-5|TRBV7-9|.
TGTGCCAGCAGCCGCGCCCCCCGGGGGCCTCAAGAGACCCAGTACTTC
CASSRAPRGPQETQYF
>.|TRBJ1-1|TRBV7-9|.
TGTGCCAGCAGCTTAGTACAGGCCATGAACACTGAAGCTTTCTTT
CASSLVQAMNTEAFF
>.|TRBJ1-6|TRBV12-5|TRBD1
TGTGCTAGTGGTTTGGAGACAGGGACCCCCCTCCACTTT
CASGLETGTPLHF
>.|TRBJ2-1|TRBV9|.
TGTGCCAGCAGTCAGAACTCCTACAATGAGCAGTTCTTC
CASSQNSYNEQFF
>few|TRBJ1-2|TRBV27|.
TGTGCCAGCAGTTTGGTCGGCAGCTCTAACTATGGCTACACCTTC
CASSLVGSSNYGYTF
>many|TRBJ2-5|TRBV6-4|TRBD2
TGTGCCAGCAGTGATATAGCGGGGGCCCAAGAGACCCAGTACTTC
CASSDIAGAQETQYF
>many|TRBJ2-1|TRBV18|.
TGTGCCAGCTCACTGGGAATCCCTAACAATGAGCAGTTCTTC
CASSLGIPNNEQFF
>many|TRBJ2-2|TRBV24-1|.
TGTGCCACCAGTGATTTGCATAAGGAGTTTACGAACACCGGGGAGCTGTTTTTT
CATSDLHKEFTNTGELFF
>many|TRBJ2-2|TRBV20-1|TRBD2
TGCAGTGCTAGTAGCGGGGGGGCCACCGGGGAGCTGTTTTTT
CSASSGGATGELFF
>many|TRBJ2-7|TRBV15|TRBD1
TGTGCCACCAGCAGGGGACAGGGAACAAGGGACTACGAGCAGTACTTC
CATSRGQGTRDYEQYF
>many|TRBJ2-1|TRBV27|TRBD2
TGTGCCAGCAGTTTCGACAGCGAAGCTCTTCCTAGCGGGGGGGTCTCCTACAATGAGCAGTTCTTC
CASSFDSEALPSGGVSYNEQFF
>.|TRBJ1-1|TRBV27|TRBD1
TGTGCCACCAAAGGACGGGCAGGGGGCATGGTCACTGAAGCTTTCTTT
CATKGRAGGMVTEAFF
>many|TRBJ2-7|TRBV15|.
TGTGCCACCAGCAGAGAGTTGGGGGTACAGGGCGGGAGCTCCTACGAGCAGTACTTC
CATSRELGVQGGSSYEQYF
>many|TRBJ2-7|TRBV7-2|TRBD2
TGTGCCAGCAGCCCCCGGGGGGATCTCGAGCAGTACTTC
CASSPRGDLEQYF
>few|TRBJ1-6|TRBV7-9|.
TGTGCCAGCAGCCCCGCCCGGGGACACCACTGGAGCTCCTATAATTCACCCCTCCACTTT
CASSPARGHHWSSYNSPLHF
>many|TRBJ2-1|TRBV7-3|TRBD1
TGTGCCAGCAGCCCCCGGGACAGGGGAGACAATGAGCAGTTCTTC
CASSPRDRGDNEQFF
>many|TRBJ1-2|TRBV30|TRBD1
TGTGCCTGGGGGACAGAGGAAGGCTACACCTTC
CAWGTEEGYTF
>many|TRBJ2-5|TRBV15|.
TGTGCCACCAGCAAGCCCCCCCCCGGTTTAGAGACCCAGTACTTC
CATSKPPPGLETQYF